The entry below describes one TCR beta chain. These data come from a study of control samples from healthy donors and cancer patients. TCRdb's table, derived via immunoSEQ multiplex PCR, lists solely in-frame clones and lacks some. The sample yields 230,000 or so clones, 85% to 95% seen once. Germline lookup yields CDR1 LNHNV and CDR2 YYDKDF (reference sequence). CDR3 length equals 16 residues. The V gene lost 9 bases and the J gene lost 3 bases, with 23 bases spanning the gap. This chain connects TRBV15 to TRBJ1-1; no clear D gene. Material for sequencing was blood. The receptor comes from a man aged 45-65 years in good health. CDR3 sequence reads: CATTLGRRGFYTEAFF. The CDR3 DNA follows: TGTGCCACTACGCTGGGGAGGCGAGGATTTTACACTGAAGCTTTCTTT.